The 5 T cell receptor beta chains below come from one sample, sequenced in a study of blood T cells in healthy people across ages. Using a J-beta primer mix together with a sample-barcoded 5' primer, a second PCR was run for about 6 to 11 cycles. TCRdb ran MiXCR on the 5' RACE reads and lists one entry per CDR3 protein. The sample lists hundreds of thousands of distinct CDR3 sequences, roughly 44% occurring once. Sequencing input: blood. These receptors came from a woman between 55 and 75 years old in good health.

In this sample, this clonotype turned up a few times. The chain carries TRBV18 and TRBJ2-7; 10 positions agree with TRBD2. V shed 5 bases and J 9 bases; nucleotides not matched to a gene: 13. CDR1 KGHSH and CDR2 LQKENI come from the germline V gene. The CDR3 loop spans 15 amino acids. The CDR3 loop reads CASSTGLADITVQYF. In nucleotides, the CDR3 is TGTGCCAGCTCAACCGGACTAGCGGATATTACGGTGCAGTACTTC.

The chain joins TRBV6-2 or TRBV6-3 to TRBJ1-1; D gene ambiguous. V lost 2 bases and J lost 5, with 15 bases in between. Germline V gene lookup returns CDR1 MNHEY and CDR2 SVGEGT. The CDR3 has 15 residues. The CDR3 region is CASSYGGGQRTEAFF. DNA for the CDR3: TGTGCCAGCAGTTACGGTGGAGGGCAACGGACTGAAGCTTTCTTT.

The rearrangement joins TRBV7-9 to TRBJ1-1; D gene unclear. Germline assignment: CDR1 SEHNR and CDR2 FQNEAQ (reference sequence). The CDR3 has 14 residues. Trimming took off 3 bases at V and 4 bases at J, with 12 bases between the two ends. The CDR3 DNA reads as TGTGCCAGCAGCTTTGTGGGCGTGGGCACTGAAGCTTTCTTT. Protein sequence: CASSFVGVGTEAFF.

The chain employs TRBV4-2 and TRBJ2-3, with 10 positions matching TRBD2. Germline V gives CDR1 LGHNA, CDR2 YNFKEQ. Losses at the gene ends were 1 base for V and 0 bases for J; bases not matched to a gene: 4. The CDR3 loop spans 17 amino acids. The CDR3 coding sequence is TGTGCCAGCAGCCAAGGACCTAGCGGGAGTAGCACAGATACGCAGTATTTT. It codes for CASSQGPSGSSTDTQYF.

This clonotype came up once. The CDR3 loop reads CASSLGGQGARETQYF. CDR3 DNA sequence: TGTGCCAGCAGTTTAGGCGGACAGGGGGCCCGCGAGACCCAGTACTTC. The genes are TRBV28 and TRBJ2-5; TRBD1 matches at 11 bases. Germline trimming cut 2 bases from V and 5 bases from J; bases unmatched to any gene: 7. CDR3 length equals 16 residues. In germline, CDR1 is MDHEN, CDR2 SYDVKM. Drawing the rest from reference TRBV28 and TRBJ2-5, the complete variable domain is DVKVTQSSRYLVKRTGEKVFLECVQDMDHENMFWYRQDPGLGLRLIYFSYDVKMKEKGDIPEGYSVSREKKERFSLILESASTNQTSMYLCASSLGGQGARETQYFGPGTRLLVL.